This is a list of T cell receptor beta chains from one sample in a study of blood T cell repertoires in COVID-19. Data came from immunoSEQ multiplex PCR; TCRdb stores just in-frame clones and leaves some out. The sample contains some 180,000 clones, about four fifths of which appear only once. Material for sequencing was peripheral blood. The receptors were sampled from a human donor in a cohort sampled during active COVID-19. Each CDR3 is given with its conserved first and last residue. D genes are given only for firm matches. The size of a clone is reported for some rows only, either as once, few or many, or as a class for expanded clones.

TRBD1,TRBJ1-5,few,TRBV19,TGTGCCGGACTACAGGGGTTTAAATCTCTGTCGCAGCCCCAGCATTTT,CAGLQGFKSLSQPQHF
.,TRBJ1-3,.,TRBV7-8,TGTGCCAGCAGCTTGTCCAGGTTCTCTGGAAACACCATATATTTT,CASSLSRFSGNTIYF
TRBD1,TRBJ1-2,.,TRBV12-3/TRBV12-4,TGTGCCAGCAGTGTACAGGGGACGGATGGCTACACCTTC,CASSVQGTDGYTF
.,TRBJ2-7,.,TRBV11-2,TGTGCCAGCAGCTTAGACCTCCGCGAGCAGTACTTC,CASSLDLREQYF
.,TRBJ1-1,few,TRBV4-1,TGCGCCAGCAGCCAAGATATTGCGGCAGGGACGGGAGGGAGGAACACTGAAGCTTTCTTT,CASSQDIAAGTGGRNTEAFF
.,TRBJ2-3,.,TRBV3-1/TRBV3-2,TGTGCCAGCAGCCAAGAGGGCCCAGATACGCAGTATTTT,CASSQEGPDTQYF
TRBD1,TRBJ1-5,.,TRBV4-1,TGCGCCAGCAGCCACGCGGCCCGACAGGGGACTTGGCCCCAGCATTTT,CASSHAARQGTWPQHF
.,TRBJ1-1,.,TRBV5-1,TGCGCCAGCAGCTTGACAATATCGAACACTGAAGCTTTCTTT,CASSLTISNTEAFF
TRBD1,TRBJ1-5,.,TRBV27,TGTGCCAGCAGTTTGGGGACAGGCATAGCCCAGCATTTT,CASSLGTGIAQHF
.,TRBJ1-2,.,TRBV9,TGTGCCAGCAGCGGAGACGGAGTCGGCTATGGCTACACCTTC,CASSGDGVGYGYTF
TRBD2,TRBJ2-5,.,TRBV6-5,TGTGCCAGCACGGAATTAGCGGGGGGGCCAGAGACCCAGTACTTC,CASTELAGGPETQYF